Listed here are 3 T cell receptor beta chains from one sample, sequenced in a study of T-cell memory formation after mild COVID-19. TCRdb reprocessed the 5' RACE reads with MiXCR, giving one entry per CDR3 protein. The table has 90,000 to 120,000 distinct CDR3 sequences, approximately 14% seen once. Source material: PBMCs or a T cell subset sorted from them (not recorded which). All receptors derive from a young man who had mild COVID-19 (a few samples of this study predate the infection). Cell type and time point are not known.

The table lists this clonotype with many counts. The rearrangement joins TRBV7-8 to TRBJ1-5, with D uncertain. Trimming removed 5 bases at V and 3 bases at J, with 11 bases between. This CDR3 has 14 residues. Per the germline V gene, CDR1 is SGHVS and CDR2 is FQNEAQ. This CDR3 reads CASSQRTSNQPQHF. The CDR3 nucleotides read TGTGCCAGCAGCCAAAGGACTTCCAATCAGCCCCAGCATTTT.

The chain couples TRBV6-5 to TRBJ2-3, with a possible D match to TRBD1 (5 bases). The CDR3 runs 14 residues. V shed 2 bases and J shed 6 bases, with 12 bases lying between them. Germline CDR1 MNHEY, CDR2 SVGAGI. In DNA, the CDR3 is TGTGCCAGCAGTTACGGGCGTGCAGGGGATACGCAGTATTTT. Translated: CASSYGRAGDTQYF.

The chain recombines TRBV7-9 with TRBJ2-7; 11 bases fit TRBD2. The J segment lost 0 bases and the V segment lost 2 bases, leaving 9 bases of the junction unmatched. CDR1 SEHNR and CDR2 FQNEAQ come from the germline V gene (reference sequence). This CDR3 has 18 residues. The CDR3 bases are TGTGCCAGCAGCTTACCAACACCCGGGACTAGCGGCTCCTACGAGCAGTACTTC. This gives the protein CASSLPTPGTSGSYEQYF.